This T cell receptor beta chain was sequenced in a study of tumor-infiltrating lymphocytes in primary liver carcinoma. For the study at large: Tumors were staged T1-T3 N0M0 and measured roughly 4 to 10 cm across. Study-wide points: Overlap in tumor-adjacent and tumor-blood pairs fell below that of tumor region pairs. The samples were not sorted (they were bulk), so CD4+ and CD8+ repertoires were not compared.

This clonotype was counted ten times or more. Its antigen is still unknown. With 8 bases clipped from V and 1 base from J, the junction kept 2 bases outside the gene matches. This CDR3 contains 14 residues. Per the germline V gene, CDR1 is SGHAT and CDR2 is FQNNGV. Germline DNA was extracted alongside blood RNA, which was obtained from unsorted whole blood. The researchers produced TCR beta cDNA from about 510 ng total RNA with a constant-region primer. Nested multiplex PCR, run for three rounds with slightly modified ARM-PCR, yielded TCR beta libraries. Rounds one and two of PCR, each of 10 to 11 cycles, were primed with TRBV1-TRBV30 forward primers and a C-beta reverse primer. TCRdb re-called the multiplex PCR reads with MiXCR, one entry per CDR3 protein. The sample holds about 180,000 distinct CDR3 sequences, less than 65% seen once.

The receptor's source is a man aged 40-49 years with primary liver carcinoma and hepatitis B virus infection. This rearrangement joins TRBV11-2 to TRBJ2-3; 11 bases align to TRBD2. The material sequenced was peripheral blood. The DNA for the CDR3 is TGTGCCAGCCGACTAGCGGGGCGCACAGATACGCAGTATTTT. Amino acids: CASRLAGRTDTQYF. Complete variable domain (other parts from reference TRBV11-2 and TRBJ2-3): EAGVAQSPRYKIIEKRQSVAFWCNPISGHATLYWYQQILGQGPKLLIQFQNNGVVDDSQLPKDRFSAERLKGVDSTLKIQPAKLEDSAVYLCASRLAGRTDTQYFGPGTRLTVL.